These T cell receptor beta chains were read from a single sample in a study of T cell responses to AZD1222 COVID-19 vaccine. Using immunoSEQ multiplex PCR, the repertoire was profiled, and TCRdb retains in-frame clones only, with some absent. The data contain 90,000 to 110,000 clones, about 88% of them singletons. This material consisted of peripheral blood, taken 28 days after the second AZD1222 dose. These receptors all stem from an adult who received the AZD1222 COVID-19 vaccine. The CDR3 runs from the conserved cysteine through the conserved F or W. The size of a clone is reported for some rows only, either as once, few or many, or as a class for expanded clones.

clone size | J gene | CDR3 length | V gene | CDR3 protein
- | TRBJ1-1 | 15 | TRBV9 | CASSVDGRSGTEAFF
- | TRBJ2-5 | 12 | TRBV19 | CASSGREETQYF
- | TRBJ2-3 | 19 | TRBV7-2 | CASSRVGFGGGRLSDTQYF
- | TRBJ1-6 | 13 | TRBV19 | CASSLRLNSPLHF
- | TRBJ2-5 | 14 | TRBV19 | CASSIGWEGRTQYF
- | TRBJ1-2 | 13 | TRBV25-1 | CASSWDGRYGYTF
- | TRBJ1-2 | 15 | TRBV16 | CASSQSPGVIYGYTF
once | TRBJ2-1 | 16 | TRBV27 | CASSLRVTSGTNEQFF
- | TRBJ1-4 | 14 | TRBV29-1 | CSVLFVATNEKLFF
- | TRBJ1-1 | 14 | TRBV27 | CASSYTGGWTEAFF
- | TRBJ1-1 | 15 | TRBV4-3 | CASSLERYGNTEAFF